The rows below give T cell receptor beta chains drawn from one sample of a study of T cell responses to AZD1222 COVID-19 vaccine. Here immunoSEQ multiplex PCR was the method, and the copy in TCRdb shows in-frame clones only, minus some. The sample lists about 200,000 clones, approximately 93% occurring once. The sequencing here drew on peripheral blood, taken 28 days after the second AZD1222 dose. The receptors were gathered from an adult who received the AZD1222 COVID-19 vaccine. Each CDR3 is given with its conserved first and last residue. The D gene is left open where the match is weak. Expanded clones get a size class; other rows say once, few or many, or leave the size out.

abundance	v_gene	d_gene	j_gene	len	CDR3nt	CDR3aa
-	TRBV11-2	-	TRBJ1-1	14	TGTGCCAGCAGCTCACAAATTATGAACACTGAAGCTTTCTTT	CASSSQIMNTEAFF
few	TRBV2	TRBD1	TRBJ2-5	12	TGTGCCAGCTGGACAGGTCAAGAGACCCAGTACTTC	CASWTGQETQYF
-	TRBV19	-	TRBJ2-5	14	TGTGCCAGTAGAAAAGGGGGGTACCAAGAGACCCAGTACTTC	CASRKGGYQETQYF
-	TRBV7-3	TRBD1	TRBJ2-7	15	TGTGCCAGCAGCTTAGGGACAGGGGGACCATACGAGCAGTACTTC	CASSLGTGGPYEQYF
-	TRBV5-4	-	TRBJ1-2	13	TGTGCCAGCAGCTCCGACGGGAACTATGGCTACACCTTC	CASSSDGNYGYTF
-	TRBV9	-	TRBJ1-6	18	TGTGCCAGCAGCGTAGATGGAGGGATCGGCTCCTATAATTCACCCCTCCACTTT	CASSVDGGIGSYNSPLHF
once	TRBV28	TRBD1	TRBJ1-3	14	TGTGCCAGCAGCCCAGGGGGGAACGGAAACACCATATATTTT	CASSPGGNGNTIYF
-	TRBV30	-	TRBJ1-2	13	TGTGCCTGGGCGAATGGGGTTAACTATGGCTACACCTTC	CAWANGVNYGYTF
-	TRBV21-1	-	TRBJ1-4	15	TGTGCCAGCAGCGTCCCAAGGCAGTGGCGCGAAAAACTGTTTTTT	CASSVPRQWREKLFF
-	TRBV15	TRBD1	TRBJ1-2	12	TGTGCCACCAGCAGAGACGAGAGGGGGCGAACCTTC	CATSRDERGRTF
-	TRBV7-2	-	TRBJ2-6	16	TGTGCCAGCAGCTTAGCTTCTTATTCTGGGGCCAACGTCCTGACTTTC	CASSLASYSGANVLTF
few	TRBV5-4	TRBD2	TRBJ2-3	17	TGTGCCAGCAGCTTTAGCGGGGGTGTCGCTAGCACAGATACGCAGTATTTT	CASSFSGGVASTDTQYF
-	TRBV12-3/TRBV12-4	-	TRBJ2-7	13	TGTGCCAGCAGCCTGACTTACTCCTACGAGCAGTACTTC	CASSLTYSYEQYF
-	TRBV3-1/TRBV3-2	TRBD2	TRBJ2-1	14	TGTGCCAGCAGACGGACTAGCGGGGGCAATGAGCAGTTCTTC	CASRRTSGGNEQFF
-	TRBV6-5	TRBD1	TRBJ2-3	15	TGTGCCAGCAGTTTAGGGACAGCTAGCACAGATACGCAGTATTTT	CASSLGTASTDTQYF
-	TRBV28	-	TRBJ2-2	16	TGTGCCAGCAGTTTATTTGGGCAGGGCCGGAACGGGGAGCTGTTTTTT	CASSLFGQGRNGELFF
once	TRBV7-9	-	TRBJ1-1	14	TGTGCCAGCAGCTTAGTGTCAGGGAACACTGAAGCTTTCTTT	CASSLVSGNTEAFF
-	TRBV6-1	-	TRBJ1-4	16	TGTGCCAGCAGTGAAGCGTCATGGGGGGCTGGTGAAAAACTGTTTTTT	CASSEASWGAGEKLFF
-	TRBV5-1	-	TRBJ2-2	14	TGCGCCAGCAGCTTGGGCAGCCAGACCGGGGACCTGTTTTTT	CASSLGSQTGDLFF
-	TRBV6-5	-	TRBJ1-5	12	TGTGCCAGCAATCTAAAGAATCAGCCCCAGCATTTT	CASNLKNQPQHF
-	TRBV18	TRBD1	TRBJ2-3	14	TGTGCCAGCTCAAGCACAGGGGTGGAGGATACGCAGTATTTT	CASSSTGVEDTQYF
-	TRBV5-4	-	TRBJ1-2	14	TGTGCCAGCAGCTTGGGGGGCGGCAACTATGGCTACACCTTC	CASSLGGGNYGYTF
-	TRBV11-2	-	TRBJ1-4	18	TGTGCCAGCAGCTTATCAGGGGTCGGGGTTGCATCTAATGAAAAACTGTTTTTT	CASSLSGVGVASNEKLFF
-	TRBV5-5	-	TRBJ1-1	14	TGTGCCAGCAGCTTGCTTTTTTCTGGCACTGAAGCTTTCTTT	CASSLLFSGTEAFF
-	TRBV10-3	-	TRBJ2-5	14	TGTGCCATCAGTGAACAGGTCCCGGGAGAGACCCAGTACTTC	CAISEQVPGETQYF
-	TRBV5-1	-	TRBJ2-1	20	TGCGCCAGCAGCGGTCACGGGGCCACCGCTCAATCCAGCTCCTACAATGAGCAGTTCTTC	CASSGHGATAQSSSYNEQFF
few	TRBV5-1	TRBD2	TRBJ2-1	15	TGCGCCAGCAGCTTGGAAAGTAGCGGGGTCGATGAGCAGTTCTTC	CASSLESSGVDEQFF
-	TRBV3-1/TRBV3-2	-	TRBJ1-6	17	TGTGCCAGCAGCCTCAGGACAGTTACCTCGGGGAATTCACCCCTCCACTTT	CASSLRTVTSGNSPLHF
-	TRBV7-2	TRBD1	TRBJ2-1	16	TGTGCCAGCAGCCCTTCGTGGGACAGGGAAAACAATGAGCAGTTCTTC	CASSPSWDRENNEQFF
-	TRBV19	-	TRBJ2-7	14	TGTGCCAGTAGTGTTTGGGGTCGCTCCTACGAGCAGTACTTC	CASSVWGRSYEQYF
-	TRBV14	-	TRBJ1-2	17	TGTGCCAGCAGCCCAGCGCCGGGAACTGGCGGGAACTATGGCTACACCTTC	CASSPAPGTGGNYGYTF
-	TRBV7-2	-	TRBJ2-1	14	TGTGCCAGCAGCTTCGGGACACTGTACAATGAGCAGTTCTTC	CASSFGTLYNEQFF
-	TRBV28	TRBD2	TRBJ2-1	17	TGTGCCAGCAGTCCGCTGCTTTCTAGCGGGGGACGGGGTGAGCAGTTCTTC	CASSPLLSSGGRGEQFF
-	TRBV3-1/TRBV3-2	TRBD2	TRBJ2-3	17	TGTGCCAGCAGCTCCCGGGGTAGCGGGGTGGGCACAGATACGCAGTATTTT	CASSSRGSGVGTDTQYF
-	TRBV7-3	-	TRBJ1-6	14	TGTGCCAGCAGCTTATCCCCAGGAAATTCACCCCTCCACTTT	CASSLSPGNSPLHF
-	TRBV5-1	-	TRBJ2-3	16	TGCGCCAGCAGCTTGGCGGGCCCCCCGGGTGCAGATACGCAGTATTTT	CASSLAGPPGADTQYF
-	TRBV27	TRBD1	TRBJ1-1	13	TGTGCCAGCAGTTGGCAGGGGGGCACTGAAGCTTTCTTT	CASSWQGGTEAFF
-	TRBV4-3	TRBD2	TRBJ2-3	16	TGCGCCAGCAGCCAAGTGTCTAGCGGGGGGGAGGATACGCAGTATTTT	CASSQVSSGGEDTQYF
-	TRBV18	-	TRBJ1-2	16	TGTGCCAGCTCACCTCCGGGTCAGGGGCACAGATATGGCTACACCTTC	CASSPPGQGHRYGYTF
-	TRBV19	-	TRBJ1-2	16	TGTGCCAGTAGTATAGATCTAAGTCGGGCTTATAATGGCTACACCTTC	CASSIDLSRAYNGYTF
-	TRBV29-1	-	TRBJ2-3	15	TGCAGCGTTTTCGGTGGGGCTACGGGCACAGATACGCAGTATTTT	CSVFGGATGTDTQYF
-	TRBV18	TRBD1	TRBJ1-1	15	TGTGCCAGCTCACCAGGGACAGCCATGAACACTGAAGCTTTCTTT	CASSPGTAMNTEAFF